This T cell receptor (beta chain) was recovered during a study of OX40 agonist ivuxolimab in advanced cancers. Overall study context: The treatment was a fully human IgG2 OX40 agonist, ivuxolimab.

Details on this clone: Antigen unknown.

Broader study findings: Partial responders dosed at 0.1-3.0 mg/kg displayed clonal expansion ranking among the lowest.

The V and J ends lost 2 bases and 6 bases, in that order; junction bases with no gene match: 12. This CDR3 contains 16 residues. Per germline, CDR1 SGHRS and CDR2 YFSETQ. Autoimmune disease history or systemic immunosuppression disqualified patients. The protocol was immunoSEQ multiplex PCR, while the TCRdb copy is restricted to in-frame clones and leaves out a portion. The sample shows some 74,000 clones, 70% to 90% of them seen only once. This TCR was sampled from an adult with an advanced solid tumor such as melanoma, head and neck, liver or kidney cancer. Here the sequenced sample was CD4+ or CD8+ T cells sorted from blood, taken in a trial of the OX40 agonist ivuxolimab. The chain is built from TRBV5-1 and TRBJ2-7, with 9 bases identical to TRBD1. The CDR3 coding sequence is TGCGCCAGCAGCTTTAATGGACAGGGGCGGTCGGTCGAGCAGTACTTC. Translating gives CASSFNGQGRSVEQYF.